The rows below give T cell receptor beta chains drawn from one sample of a study of cytotoxic CD8 clonotypes in ibrutinib-treated CLL. Assay: immunoSEQ multiplex PCR; the TCRdb copy retains only in-frame clones and omits some. The top ten hold around an eighth of the sample, which has some 200,000 clones, 72% seen once. Specimen: PBMCs, collected after 24 months of ibrutinib treatment. These receptors were collected from a human donor with chronic lymphocytic leukemia. Both conserved end residues are part of each CDR3. D genes are given only for firm matches. A clone size is listed for some rows: how often the clone was seen (once, few, many), or a class if it is expanded.

TRBV27	NA	NA	TRBJ1-5	CASSLYPLGQFNQPQHF	TGTGCCAGCAGTTTATACCCCCTCGGGCAGTTCAATCAGCCCCAGCATTTT
TRBV7-9	TRBD1	NA	TRBJ1-1	CASSRDRESTEAFF	TGTGCCAGCAGCCGGGACAGGGAGAGCACTGAAGCTTTCTTT
TRBV5-1	NA	NA	TRBJ2-2	CASSLLDTGELFF	TGCGCCAGCAGCTTGTTGGACACCGGGGAGCTGTTTTTT
TRBV5-6	TRBD1	NA	TRBJ1-2	CASSRQGISGYTF	TGTGCCAGCAGCAGACAGGGAATCTCTGGCTACACCTTC
TRBV10-3	NA	NA	TRBJ1-5	CAISAGGNQPQHF	TGTGCCATCAGCGCCGGAGGCAATCAGCCCCAGCATTTT
TRBV9	TRBD2	once	TRBJ2-7	CASGGGRGAYEQYF	TGTGCCAGCGGAGGCGGGAGGGGCGCCTACGAGCAGTACTTC
TRBV29-1	TRBD2	NA	TRBJ2-7	CSVRLAGLYEQYF	TGCAGCGTACGACTAGCGGGTCTGTACGAGCAGTACTTC
TRBV6-5	NA	once	TRBJ1-2	CASRSTGDQGYTF	TGTGCCAGCAGGTCTACAGGAGATCAAGGCTACACCTTC
TRBV10-1	NA	once	TRBJ2-7	CASSESLGPYSYEQYF	TGCGCCAGCAGTGAGTCCTTGGGCCCGTACTCCTACGAGCAGTACTTC
TRBV5-1	NA	NA	TRBJ2-2	CASSPSGGPDTGELFF	TGCGCCAGCAGCCCATCGGGTGGGCCGGACACCGGGGAGCTGTTTTTT
TRBV19	NA	NA	TRBJ1-1	CASSIQGITEAFF	TGTGCCAGTAGTATTCAGGGGATCACTGAAGCTTTCTTT
TRBV29-1	NA	NA	TRBJ2-3	CSVEDPPSTDTQYF	TGCAGCGTTGAAGATCCCCCTAGCACAGATACGCAGTATTTT
TRBV5-1	NA	NA	TRBJ2-1	CASSLEGNGEQFF	TGCGCCAGCAGCTTGGAGGGGAATGGTGAGCAGTTCTTC
TRBV7-2	NA	NA	TRBJ1-2	CASSLATNGDYGYTF	TGTGCCAGCAGCTTAGCAACAAATGGGGACTATGGCTACACCTTC
TRBV5-1	NA	NA	TRBJ2-2	CASSGESGELFF	TGCGCCAGCAGCGGGGAAAGCGGGGAGCTGTTTTTT
TRBV28	NA	NA	TRBJ2-7	CASRWTGSYEQYF	TGTGCCAGCAGGTGGACGGGCTCCTACGAGCAGTACTTC
TRBV15	NA	NA	TRBJ1-3	CATSRDRDGNTIYF	TGTGCCACCAGCAGAGACCGAGATGGAAACACCATATATTTT
TRBV7-6	NA	few	TRBJ1-1	CASSYGAANTEAFF	TGTGCCAGCAGCTATGGGGCCGCCAACACTGAAGCTTTCTTT
TRBV9	NA	NA	TRBJ2-5	CASSVGTGGLPQETQYF	TGTGCCAGCAGCGTAGGTACGGGGGGCCTTCCCCAAGAGACCCAGTACTTC
TRBV29-1	TRBD1	NA	TRBJ1-1	CSVVGQGLTEAFF	TGCAGCGTTGTCGGACAGGGCTTGACTGAAGCTTTCTTT
TRBV29-1	NA	NA	TRBJ2-7	CSVRGYLVDEQYF	TGCAGCGTTCGGGGGTATCTTGTCGACGAGCAGTACTTC
TRBV14	TRBD1	NA	TRBJ1-1	CASSQELGGPAFF	TGTGCCAGCAGCCAAGAATTAGGGGGCCCAGCTTTCTTT
TRBV7-6	TRBD1	NA	TRBJ2-2	CASSLGQGVNTGELFF	TGTGCCAGCAGCTTAGGACAGGGAGTCAACACCGGGGAGCTGTTTTTT
TRBV7-2	NA	NA	TRBJ1-2	CASRPPSIEHYGYTF	TGTGCCAGCCGCCCCCCGTCAATAGAGCACTATGGCTACACCTTC
TRBV7-9	NA	few	TRBJ2-1	CASSLDSQQFF	TGTGCCAGCAGCTTAGACTCGCAACAGTTCTTC
TRBV28	NA	NA	TRBJ1-2	CASSFPRVRYGYTF	TGTGCCAGCAGTTTCCCAAGGGTGCGGTATGGCTACACCTTC
TRBV5-1	NA	NA	TRBJ1-1	CASSLVVAAKAFF	TGCGCCAGCAGCTTGGTGGTGGCAGCGAAGGCTTTCTTT
TRBV13	NA	few	TRBJ1-2	CASSLDQDSGNYGYTF	TGTGCCAGCAGCTTAGACCAGGACTCGGGTAACTATGGCTACACCTTC
TRBV19	NA	once	TRBJ2-1	CASSPRVFDEQFF	TGTGCCAGTAGCCCTAGGGTGTTTGATGAGCAGTTCTTC
TRBV7-8	NA	NA	TRBJ1-2	CASSLGGTTYGYTF	TGTGCCAGCAGCTTAGGGGGGACTACGTATGGCTACACCTTC
TRBV30	NA	NA	TRBJ1-3	CAWGISGNTIYF	TGTGCCTGGGGAATCTCTGGAAACACCATATATTTT
TRBV9	NA	once	TRBJ2-5	CASSVEGLQETQYF	TGTGCCAGCAGCGTAGAAGGACTACAAGAGACCCAGTACTTC
TRBV20-1	NA	NA	TRBJ2-7	CSARNNYEQYF	TGCAGTGCTAGGAACAACTACGAGCAGTACTTC
TRBV18	NA	NA	TRBJ2-7	CASSPYYTGTSPSEQYF	TGTGCCAGCTCACCTTATTATACAGGGACATCTCCCAGCGAGCAGTACTTC
TRBV5-4	NA	NA	TRBJ1-2	CASSLDSYYGYTF	TGTGCCAGCAGCTTGGACAGCTACTATGGCTACACCTTC
TRBV6-5	TRBD1	NA	TRBJ1-1	CASTFTGASEAFF	TGTGCCAGCACTTTCACAGGGGCTTCTGAAGCTTTCTTT
TRBV7-2	NA	NA	TRBJ2-2	CASSSSSWELFF	TGTGCCAGCAGCTCAAGCTCTTGGGAGCTGTTTTTT
TRBV2	TRBD1	NA	TRBJ1-2	CASKPDGQAFYGYTF	TGTGCCAGCAAGCCCGATGGACAGGCCTTCTATGGCTACACCTTC